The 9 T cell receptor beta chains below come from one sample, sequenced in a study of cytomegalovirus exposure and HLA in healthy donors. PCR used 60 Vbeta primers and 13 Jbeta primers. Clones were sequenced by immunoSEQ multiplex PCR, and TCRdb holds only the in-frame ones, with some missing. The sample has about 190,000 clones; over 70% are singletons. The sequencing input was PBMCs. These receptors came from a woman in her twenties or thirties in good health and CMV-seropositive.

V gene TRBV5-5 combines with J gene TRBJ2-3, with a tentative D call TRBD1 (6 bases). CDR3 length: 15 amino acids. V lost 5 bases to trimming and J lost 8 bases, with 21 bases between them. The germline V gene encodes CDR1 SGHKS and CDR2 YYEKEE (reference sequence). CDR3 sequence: CASSFRDTTSGTQYF. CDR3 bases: TGTGCCAGCAGTTTCCGGGACACCACCTCCGGTACGCAGTATTTT. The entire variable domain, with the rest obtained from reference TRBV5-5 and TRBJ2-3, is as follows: DAGVTQSPTHLIKTRGQQVTLRCSPISGHKSVSWYQQVLGQGPQFIFQYYEKEERGRGNFPDRFSARQFPNYSSELNVNALLLGDSALYLCASSFRDTTSGTQYFGPGTRLTVL.

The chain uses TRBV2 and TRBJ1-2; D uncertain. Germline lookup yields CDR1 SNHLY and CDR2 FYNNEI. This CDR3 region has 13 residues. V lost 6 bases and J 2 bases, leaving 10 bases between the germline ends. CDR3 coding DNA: TGTGCCAGCAGGGTCGGGATGAACTATGGCTACACCTTC. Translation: CASRVGMNYGYTF.

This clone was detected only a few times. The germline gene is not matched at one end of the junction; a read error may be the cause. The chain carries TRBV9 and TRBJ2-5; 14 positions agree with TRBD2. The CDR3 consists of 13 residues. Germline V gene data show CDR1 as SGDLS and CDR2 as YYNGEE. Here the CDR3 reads CASSTGTSGSVDF. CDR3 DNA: TGTGCCAGCAGCACTGGGACTAGCGGGAGTGTGGACTTC.

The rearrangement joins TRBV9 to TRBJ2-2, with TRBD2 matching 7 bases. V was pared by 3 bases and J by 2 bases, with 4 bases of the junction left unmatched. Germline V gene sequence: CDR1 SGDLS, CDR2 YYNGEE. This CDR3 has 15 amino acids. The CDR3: CASSGAAGNTGELFF. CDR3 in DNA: TGTGCCAGCAGCGGGGCAGCGGGAAACACCGGGGAGCTGTTTTTT.

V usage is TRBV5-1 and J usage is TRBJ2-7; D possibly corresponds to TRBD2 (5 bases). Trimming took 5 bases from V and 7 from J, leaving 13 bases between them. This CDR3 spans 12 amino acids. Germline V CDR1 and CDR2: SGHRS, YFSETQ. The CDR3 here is CASSRGLEEQYF. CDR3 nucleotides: TGCGCCAGCAGTCGGGGTTTGGAAGAGCAGTACTTC.

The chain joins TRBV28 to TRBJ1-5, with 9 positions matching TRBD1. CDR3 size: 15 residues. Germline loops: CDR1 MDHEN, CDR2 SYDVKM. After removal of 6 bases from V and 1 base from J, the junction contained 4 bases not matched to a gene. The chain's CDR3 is CASRRQGGSNQPQHF. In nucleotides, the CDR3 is TGTGCCAGCAGACGACAGGGGGGAAGCAATCAGCCCCAGCATTTT.

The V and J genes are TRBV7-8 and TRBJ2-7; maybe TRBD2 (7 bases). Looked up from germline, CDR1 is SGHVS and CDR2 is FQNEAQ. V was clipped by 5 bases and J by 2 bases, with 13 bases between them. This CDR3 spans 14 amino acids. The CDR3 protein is CASSLGGVTYEQYF. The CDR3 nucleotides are TGTGCCAGCAGCCTAGGGGGGGTAACCTACGAGCAGTACTTC.

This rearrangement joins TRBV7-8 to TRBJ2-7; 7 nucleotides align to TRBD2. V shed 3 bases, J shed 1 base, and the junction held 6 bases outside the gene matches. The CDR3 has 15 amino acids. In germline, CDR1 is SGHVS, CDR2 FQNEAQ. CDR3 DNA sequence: TGTGCCAGCAGCTTCACCGGGACTAAGTCCTACGAGCAGTACTTC. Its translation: CASSFTGTKSYEQYF.

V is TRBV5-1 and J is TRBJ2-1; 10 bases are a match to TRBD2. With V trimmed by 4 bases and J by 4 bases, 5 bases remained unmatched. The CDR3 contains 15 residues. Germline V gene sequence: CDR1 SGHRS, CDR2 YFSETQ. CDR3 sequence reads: CASSGGLARYNEQFF. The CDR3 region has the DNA TGCGCCAGCAGCGGGGGACTAGCGAGATACAATGAGCAGTTCTTC.